This T cell receptor beta chain was profiled in a study of blood T cell repertoires in COVID-19. Sequencing was performed with immunoSEQ multiplex PCR; in TCRdb, only in-frame clones are kept and a portion is missing. Of around 250,000 clones listed, about 83% are singletons. V shed 7 bases and J shed 1 base, with 10 bases lying between them. The CDR3 loop spans 13 amino acids. The genes are TRBV12-3 or TRBV12-4 and TRBJ1-1; tentatively, D is TRBD1 (5 bases). The material sequenced was peripheral blood. The sequence derives from an older man with acute or convalescent COVID-19. Here the CDR3 reads CASTGLENTEAFF. CDR3 bases: TGTGCCAGCACGGGACTGGAGAACACTGAAGCTTTCTTT.